One T cell receptor beta chain is described in this entry. The antigen it binds to is not known. Base qualities are not recorded, but no much larger clone differs from it by a single base. The record originates from a study of T cell repertoires in breast cancer (dated by TCRdb to between 2015 and 2016). Turning to the overall study: Tumors, lymph nodes and peripheral blood lymphocytes from breast cancer patients were profiled in the study, along with peripheral blood from healthy control donors. ER+/PR+ status was present in the majority of the 20 to 25 patient tumors that were analyzed for shared TCRs. Nine healthy donors, of an age range similar to that of the patients, were included as controls. On average, sequencing produced about 500,000 sequences per sample and approximately 10 reads per input cell. Because breast cancer has a low mutational burden and common mutations are rare, the study reasoned that TCRs shared between breast cancer patients would target shared antigens. Tumors and tumor-involved lymph nodes were minced, digested with Liberase and DNase, and then passed through 70-um and 40-um filters. Tumor-free lymph nodes were processed without enzymatic digestion, and Ficoll was used to separate blood samples.

Relative to germline, V is missing 5 bases and J is missing 3 bases, with 7 bases of the junction outside any gene match. CDR1 and CDR2 (SSHAT, FNYEAQ) derive from the germline V gene (reference sequence). The CDR3 starts with the cysteine, ends with the phenylalanine, and has 15 residues. Solely the CDR3 DNA is kept, with 45 bases framed from the first base. The study used an expanded emulsion RT-PCR method with primers for all TCR V genes to analyze paired alpha-beta TCRs of CD8+ T cells. CD8+ T cells were isolated with a CD8 positive selection kit and incubated overnight in roughly 9.6 IU/mL IL-2 before emulsion RT-PCR. General findings and caveats noted by the study authors: Emulsion RT-PCR was considered qualitative rather than quantitative, since transcript abundance and primer differences skewed clone recovery. TRBV7 predominated among the shared TCRs, which could possibly reflect tumor recognition or a mispriming bias from eight TRBV7 primers. Sentinel lymph nodes involved by tumor shared about fourfold more TCRs with matched tumor repertoires than tumor-free nodes did (approximately 8% versus 2%). Discarding singleton TCRs and sampling only part of each tumor may have missed genuine antitumor clones. Eighteen TCR pairs were shared across seven or more patient tumors and were rarely found in control blood, which suggested possible tumor specificity. Shared TCRs were encoded by various nucleotide sequences, which suggests selection and expansion based on antigen.

The library was built by means of emulsion pairing. Unpaired genes were suppressed in a second nested PCR with blocking oligos, after which Illumina adaptors and barcodes were added in a third nested PCR. Between about 4,500 and 250,000 T cells, along with C-region, Stepout and V-region primers, were included in each emulsion RT-PCR master mix. Emulsions were generated with the Micellula Emulsion and Purification Kit, and RT-PCR used Qiagen OneStep RT-PCR reagents. The pooled libraries were sequenced on an Illumina MiSeq using paired-end 2 x 250 reads. In the authors' own workflow: Read pairs were joined in Galaxy and clipped at the engineered overlap into separate alpha and beta files; unclipped reads were discarded. To assign alpha-beta pairs, the researchers used CompleteTCR, a MiTCR-based pipeline that relies on an R script to link chains sharing read cluster identifiers. TCR sequences observed only once, about 1-3.2%, were removed as potential sequencing errors. TCRdb reran the public reads through fastp at Q25 and MiXCR, keeping productive beta chains. Rows are combined by CDR3 protein, so each entry shows the most common genes and DNA. The V and J calls and clone size are TCRdb's, not the authors'. In all, the sample holds about 40,000 distinct CDR3 sequences, and roughly 42% of those were seen once. Of the sample, 60% falls within the top ten clones.

This receptor chain uses TRBV7-7 and TRBJ2-3; TRBD2 aligns with 8 central bases. The clonotype originates from a pool of human donors with breast cancer or a healthy control (not recorded which). The source material was CD8+ T cells. The CDR3 is CASSAISGITDTQYF. The DNA is TGTGCCAGCAGCGCCATTAGCGGGATAACAGATACGCAGTATTTT.